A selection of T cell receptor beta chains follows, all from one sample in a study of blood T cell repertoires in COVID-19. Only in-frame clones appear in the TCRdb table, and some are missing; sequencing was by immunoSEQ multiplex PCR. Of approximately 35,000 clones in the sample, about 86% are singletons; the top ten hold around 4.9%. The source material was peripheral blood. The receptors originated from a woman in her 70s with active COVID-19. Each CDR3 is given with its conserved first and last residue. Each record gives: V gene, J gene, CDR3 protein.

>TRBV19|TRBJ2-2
CASSKQGSTGELFF
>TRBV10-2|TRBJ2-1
CASSKEGVYNEQFF
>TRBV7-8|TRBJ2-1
CASSSTFFVQNEQFF
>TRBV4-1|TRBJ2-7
CASSQQLAGAYEQYF
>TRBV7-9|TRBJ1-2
CASSLVGDWGYTF
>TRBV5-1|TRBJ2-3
CASNSGTSTDTQYF
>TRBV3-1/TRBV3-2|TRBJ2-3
CASRLDTSTDTQYF
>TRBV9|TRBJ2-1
CASSVEKSLKRNEQFF
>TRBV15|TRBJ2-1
CATSSRYNEQFF
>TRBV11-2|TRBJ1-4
CASSLPRQGRGKLFF
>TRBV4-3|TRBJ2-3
CASSQEGPGGLSTDTQYF
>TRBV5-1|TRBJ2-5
CASSLEATAGTQYF
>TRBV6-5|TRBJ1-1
CASSPRQEIDTEAFF
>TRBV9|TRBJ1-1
CASSVQVSNTEAFF
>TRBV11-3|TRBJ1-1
CASTLRGWNTEAFF
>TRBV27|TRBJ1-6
CASSWVQNSPLHF
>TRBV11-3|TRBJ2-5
CASSLGRGQQETQYF
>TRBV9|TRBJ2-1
CASSARTEGRNEQFF
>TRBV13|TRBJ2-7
CASSSVTGSEQYF
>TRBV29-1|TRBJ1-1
CSVSGTENTEAFF
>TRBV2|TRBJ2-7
CASSVGTGGLEQYF
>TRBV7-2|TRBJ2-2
CASSLGLAGGYWNTGELFF
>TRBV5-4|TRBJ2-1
CASSEGQGSYNEQFF
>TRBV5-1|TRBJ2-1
CASSISGGSSYNEQFF
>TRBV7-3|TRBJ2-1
CASSSGLASEQFF
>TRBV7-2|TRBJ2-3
CASSLQGPTTTDTQYF
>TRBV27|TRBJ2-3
CATQGADTQYF
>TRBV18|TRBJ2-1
CASSPLILAGGQNEQFF
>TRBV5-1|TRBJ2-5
CASSKGLAGGYQETQYF
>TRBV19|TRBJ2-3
CASRGGNTDTQYF
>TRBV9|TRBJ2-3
CASSGAGGGTDTQYF
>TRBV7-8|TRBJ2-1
CASSLRGTSLNDQFF
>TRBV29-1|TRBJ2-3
CSGSSGGGDTQYF
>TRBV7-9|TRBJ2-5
CASSERQGPPQYF
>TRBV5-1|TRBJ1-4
CASSLGGVTNEKLFF
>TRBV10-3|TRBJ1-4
CAIRVGNEKLFF
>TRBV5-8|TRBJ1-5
CASSPRGTSNQPQHF
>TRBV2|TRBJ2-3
CASRRASGDTQYF
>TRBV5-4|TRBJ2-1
CASRSGTSEYNEQFF
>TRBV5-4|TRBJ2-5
CASSLYLAGQETQYF
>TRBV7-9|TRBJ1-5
CASSLLYQPQHF
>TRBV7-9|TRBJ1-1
CASRALQTGTGEIEAFF